Below, one T cell receptor (beta chain) is given with its context. The data belong to a study of control samples from healthy donors and cancer patients. Only in-frame clones appear in the TCRdb table, and some are missing; sequencing was by immunoSEQ multiplex PCR. The top ten hold around 35% of the sample, which has more than 75,000 clones, around 84% seen once. This receptor was identified in a man between 70 and 80 years old with lung cancer. The material sequenced was PBMCs.

CDR3 in amino acids: CASSGTSGPPSNQPQHF. CDR3 coding DNA: TGTGCCAGCAGTGGAACCTCAGGGCCGCCTAGCAATCAGCCCCAGCATTTT. This rearrangement joins TRBV6-1 to TRBJ1-5; D is possibly TRBD1 (5 bases). CDR3 length equals 17 residues. The V gene's germline CDR1 is MNHNS and CDR2 SASEGT. Trimming removed 4 bases at V and 0 bases at J, with 16 bases between.